This T cell receptor (beta chain) was captured by sequencing in a study of control samples from healthy donors and cancer patients. TCRdb's copy holds only in-frame clones and misses some; the assay was immunoSEQ multiplex PCR. This table holds tens of thousands of clones, 90% to 95% found once. Sequencing input: blood. The receptor's source is a man under 40 in good health.

The CDR3 loop is CAWSVAGVGNTIYF. In DNA form, the CDR3 reads TGTGCCTGGAGTGTAGCGGGGGTCGGAAACACCATATATTTT. This rearrangement joins TRBV30 to TRBJ1-3; D is perhaps TRBD1 (5 bases). This CDR3 contains 14 residues. CDR1 is GTSNPN, CDR2 SVGIG, per germline (reference sequence). V lost 0 bases and J 4 bases, leaving 10 bases between the germline ends.